A single sample gave rise to the 26 T cell receptor beta chains below, sequenced in a study of T-cell reconstitution after alpha-beta-depleted transplantation in children. Construction of the TCRbeta library involved unique molecular identifiers. MiXCR, run by TCRdb on the PCR reads, gives a single entry per CDR3 protein. In the table there are just over 200,000 distinct CDR3 sequences, approximately 8.4% of which are singletons. Sequences were derived from PBMCs, mostly from graft donor cells, sampled 360 days after TCRalphabeta/CD19-depleted stem cell transplant. All receptors come from a male patient aged 2-10 years who had a stem cell transplant for acute myeloid leukemia, so the T cells may come from the graft donor.

This clonotype was counted only a few times. The chain links TRBV12-3 or TRBV12-4 to TRBJ1-3; D may be TRBD1 (5 bases). Trimming removed 5 bases at V and 0 bases at J, with 14 bases between. The CDR3 loop spans 16 amino acids. CDR3 DNA: TGTGCCAGCAGTCCCCTCGACAGAAGCTCTGGAAACACCATATATTTT. Translation gives CASSPLDRSSGNTIYF.

The J gene is TRBJ2-3, the V gene TRBV7-2; 9 bases match TRBD2. CDR3 length equals 15 residues. J gave up 6 bases and V 5 bases, and 9 bases lay outside the gene matches. Per germline, CDR1 SGHTA and CDR2 FQGNSA. CDR3 sequence: CASSPPAGGLDTQYF. DNA for the CDR3: TGTGCCAGCAGCCCCCCCGCGGGGGGGCTTGATACGCAGTATTTT.

This chain joins TRBV25-1 and TRBJ2-2, with TRBD1 as a possible D gene (5 bases). The germline CDR1 and CDR2 sequences are MGHDK and SYGVNS. This CDR3 spans 18 amino acids. Trimming cost V 6 bases and J 6 bases, with 26 bases left between them. CDR3 amino acids: CASRGLGSDRVSAGELFF. CDR3 coding DNA: TGTGCCAGCAGGGGGTTGGGTTCCGACAGAGTAAGCGCCGGGGAGCTGTTTTTT.

The sample holds many counts of this clonotype. The CDR3: CSARDWTDANTGELFF. DNA for the CDR3: TGCAGTGCTAGAGATTGGACGGACGCGAACACCGGGGAGCTGTTTTTT. The chain is built from TRBV20-1 and TRBJ2-2; D remains unclear. There are 16 residues in the CDR3. The V gene's germline CDR1 is DFQATT and CDR2 SNEGSKA (reference sequence). Trimming pared 0 bases from V and 0 bases from J, leaving 11 bases between.

In this sample, this clonotype turned up many times. The chain couples TRBV5-1 to TRBJ2-2, with D possibly called TRBD1 or TRBD2 (6 bases each). Trimming stripped 4 bases from V and 4 bases from J, with 14 bases between. CDR1 is SGHRS and CDR2 is YFSETQ in the germline V gene. The CDR3 length is 15 residues. The CDR3 here is CASSPGGHLTGELFF. The CDR3 nucleotides are TGCGCCAGCAGCCCCGGGGGCCACCTCACCGGGGAGCTGTTTTTT.

The chain is built from TRBV30 and TRBJ1-6, with 12 nucleotides matching TRBD1. J lost 13 bases, V lost 5 bases, and 3 bases had no gene match. Germline-derived CDR1 and CDR2 are GTSNPN and SVGIG (reference sequence). The CDR3 runs to 12 residues. As DNA, the CDR3 is TGTGCCTGGGGGACAGGGGGCGATCCCCTCCACTTT. Its translation: CAWGTGGDPLHF.

This clonotype appeared many times. The rearrangement joins TRBV6-6 to TRBJ2-7; 10 nucleotides align to TRBD2. The CDR3 covers 13 residues. The V and J ends lost 8 bases and 4 bases, in that order; junction bases with no gene match: 5. CDR1 MNHNY and CDR2 SVGAGI come from the germline V gene (reference sequence). The CDR3 sequence is CASLFSGRYEQYF. The CDR3 bases are TGTGCCAGCCTATTTAGCGGGAGGTACGAGCAGTACTTC.

The rearrangement links TRBV20-1 to TRBJ1-5, with D perhaps matching TRBD1 (5 bases). Trimming shortened V by 0 bases and J by 5 bases, and 8 bases separated the two germline ends. CDR1 is DFQATT and CDR2 is SNEGSKA in the germline V gene (reference sequence). The CDR3 contains 13 residues. CDR3 sequence reads: CSAREDNYQPQHF. Here the CDR3 DNA reads TGCAGTGCTAGAGAGGACAACTATCAGCCCCAGCATTTT.

This sequence joins TRBV7-8 and TRBJ2-5; the match to TRBD1 covers 7 bases. This CDR3 spans 14 amino acids. Losses at the gene ends were 4 bases for V and 4 bases for J; bases not matched to a gene: 6. CDR1 is SGHVS, CDR2 FQNEAQ, per germline. CDR3: CASSSHRGRETQYF. The DNA of the CDR3 is TGTGCCAGCAGCTCCCACAGGGGTCGAGAGACCCAGTACTTC.

In its sample, this clonotype was seen a few times. CDR3 in DNA: TGTGCCATCAGTGAAAGGACAGGCCAAGAGACCCAGTACTTC. Its translation is CAISERTGQETQYF. The V gene is TRBV10-3, the J gene TRBJ2-5, with 7 positions matching TRBD1. V lost 3 bases to trimming and J lost 1 base; unmatched junction nucleotides: 2. The CDR3 runs to 14 residues. Per the germline V gene, CDR1 is ENHRY and CDR2 is SYGVKD.

The V gene is TRBV4-3, the J gene TRBJ2-7; D unclear. This CDR3 region has 13 residues. Germline V CDR1 and CDR2: LGHNA, YSLEER. Trimming removed 1 base from V and 1 base from J, with 5 bases in between. CDR3 in DNA: TGCGCCAGCAGCCAAGGGTTTTCCTACGAGCAGTACTTC. Translating gives CASSQGFSYEQYF.

V gene TRBV7-2 combines with J gene TRBJ2-3, with D unresolved. The V end was cut by 5 bases, the J end by 0 bases, with 15 bases between. Looked up from germline, CDR1 is SGHTA and CDR2 is FQGNSA. The CDR3 runs to 16 residues. The CDR3 DNA is TGTGCCAGCAGCCCGGCGAGCGCTTCTAGCACAGATACGCAGTATTTT. Translation gives CASSPASASSTDTQYF. The whole variable domain, remainder taken from reference TRBV7-2 and TRBJ2-3, is GAGVSQSPSNKVTEKGKDVELRCDPISGHTALYWYRQSLGQGLEFLIYFQGNSAPDKSGLPSDRFSAERTGGSVSTLTIQRTQQEDSAVYLCASSPASASSTDTQYFGPGTRLTVL.

The chain combines TRBV20-1 with TRBJ2-2; either TRBD1 or TRBD2 may fit D (5 bases each). Trimming took 4 bases from V and 9 from J, leaving 18 bases between them. The CDR3 length is 14 residues. Germline lookup yields CDR1 DFQATT and CDR2 SNEGSKA (reference sequence). The CDR3: CSATPRGATWELFF. Here the CDR3 DNA reads TGCAGTGCTACGCCAAGGGGAGCGACCTGGGAGCTGTTTTTT.

This clonotype was detected only a few times. The chain uses TRBV6-5 and TRBJ1-4, with D unresolved. The CDR3 sequence is 13 residues long. Between the trimmed V and J ends, which lost 0 bases and 10 bases, there was a span of 9 bases. The V gene's germline CDR1 is MNHEY and CDR2 SVGAGI. CDR3 sequence reads: CASSYSVEGKLFF. Written as DNA, the CDR3 is TGTGCCAGCAGTTACTCGGTTGAGGGAAAACTGTTTTTT.

This clonotype was detected ten times or more. The chain combines TRBV6-5 with TRBJ2-7; D may be TRBD1 or TRBD2 (6 bases each). CDR1 is MNHEY and CDR2 is SVGAGI in the germline V gene. CDR3 length: 18 amino acids. Deletions cut 7 bases from V and 2 bases from J, with 27 bases between. The CDR3 region is CASIGGRRGHPLAYEQYV. Written as DNA, the CDR3 is TGTGCCAGCATAGGGGGGCGGAGGGGCCATCCTCTAGCCTACGAGCAGTACGTC.

The chain carries TRBV4-3 and TRBJ2-2; 7 nucleotides line up with TRBD1. CDR1 is LGHNA and CDR2 is YSLEER in the germline V gene. This CDR3 is built from 18 residues. V lost 0 bases, J lost 5 bases, and 12 bases stayed unmatched. CDR3 in amino acids: CASSQELRTGLFTGELFF. Here the CDR3 DNA reads TGCGCCAGCAGCCAAGAATTAAGGACAGGCCTTTTTACCGGGGAGCTGTTTTTT.

The table lists this clonotype with many counts. The chain links TRBV6-5 to TRBJ2-2, with TRBD1 matching 8 bases. CDR1 is MNHEY, CDR2 SVGAGI, per germline. J lost 5 bases, V lost 8 bases, and 7 bases had no gene match. This CDR3 spans 14 amino acids. The CDR3 sequence is CASVGQGWTGELFF. The CDR3 nucleotides read TGTGCCAGCGTTGGACAGGGATGGACCGGGGAGCTGTTTTTT.

The sample holds a few counts of this clonotype. The CDR3 region has the DNA TGCAGCGTTTACGTCACTGAAGCTTTCTTT. As protein: CSVYVTEAFF. The genes are TRBV29-1 and TRBJ1-1; D gene ambiguous. Trimming took off 5 bases at V and 4 bases at J, with 5 bases between the two ends. This CDR3 is 10 amino acids long. Germline V gene data show CDR1 as SQVTM and CDR2 as ANQGSEA. The variable domain in full, with the rest retrieved from reference TRBV29-1 and TRBJ1-1, is SAVISQKPSRDICQRGTSLTIQCQVDSQVTMMFWYRQQPGQSLTLIATANQGSEATYESGFVIDKFPISRPNLTFSTLTVSNMSPEDSSIYLCSVYVTEAFFGQGTRLTVV.

This clonotype was observed many times. This sequence joins TRBV6-5 and TRBJ2-3; D is uncertain. The CDR3 totals 14 residues. The germline V gene encodes CDR1 MNHEY and CDR2 SVGAGI. With 0 bases removed from V and 4 bases from J, the gap between germline ends came to 8 bases. This CDR3 is CASSYSSLSDTQYF. DNA of the CDR3: TGTGCCAGCAGTTACTCATCCTTATCAGATACGCAGTATTTT.

This chain connects TRBV5-6 to TRBJ2-7; 8 nucleotides agree with TRBD1. The V gene's germline CDR1 is SGHDT and CDR2 YYEEEE. Unmatched junction bases numbered 5, after V lost 3 bases and J lost 3 bases. The CDR3 covers 14 residues. CDR3 loop: CASSSWTGIYEQYF. In nucleotides, the CDR3 is TGTGCCAGCAGCTCTTGGACAGGGATCTACGAGCAGTACTTC.

This clonotype was seen only a few times. The chain recombines TRBV19 with TRBJ2-4, with 8 bases aligning to TRBD2. This CDR3 has 13 residues. Per the germline V gene, CDR1 is LNHDA and CDR2 is SQIVND (reference sequence). V was clipped by 5 bases and J by 8 bases; unmatched bases: 5. Written as DNA, the CDR3 is TGTGCCAGTAGTGTCCGGGAGGGCCACATTCAGTACTTC. Its translation: CASSVREGHIQYF.

This clonotype was seen repeatedly, ten times or more. The V and J genes are TRBV20-1 and TRBJ2-5; a possible D gene is TRBD2 (5 bases). Trimming left V 6 bases short and J 5 bases short, with 13 bases between. This CDR3 has 12 residues. Germline loops: CDR1 DFQATT, CDR2 SNEGSKA (reference sequence). CDR3 nucleotide sequence: TGCAGTGCCAGCGGACTTGGGGAGACCCAGTACTTC. Its translation is CSASGLGETQYF.

The V gene is TRBV7-2, the J gene TRBJ2-5; possibly TRBD1 or TRBD2 for D (5 bases each). V lost 4 bases and J lost 4, with 13 bases in between. The CDR3 is made up of 14 amino acids. The V gene's germline CDR1 is SGHTA and CDR2 FQGNSA. The CDR3 sequence: CASSSYYGGETQYF. DNA for the CDR3: TGTGCCAGCAGCTCCTACTATGGGGGAGAGACCCAGTACTTC.

The chain links TRBV3-1 to TRBJ2-1; 12 bases match TRBD2. The CDR3 length is 19 residues. CDR1 is LGHDT, CDR2 YNNKEL, per germline (reference sequence). Germline trimming cut 6 bases from V and 8 bases from J; bases unmatched to any gene: 20. CDR3 residues: CASSRTLAGGPGKRYEQFF. The CDR3 DNA is TGTGCCAGCAGTCGTACTCTAGCGGGAGGGCCAGGGAAAAGGTATGAGCAGTTCTTC.

At least ten counts were recorded for this clonotype. The V gene is TRBV3-1, the J gene TRBJ1-6; 7 positions match TRBD1. Germline V gene lookup returns CDR1 LGHDT and CDR2 YNNKEL (reference sequence). This CDR3 region has 14 residues. Germline trimming cut 3 bases from V and 7 bases from J; bases unmatched to any gene: 3. CDR3: CASSQPRGNSPLHF. The CDR3 nucleotides are TGTGCCAGCAGCCAGCCCAGGGGGAATTCACCCCTCCACTTT.

V is TRBV20-1 and J is TRBJ1-1; weak D call: TRBD1 (6 bases). The CDR3 is 14 residues long. The V gene's germline CDR1 is DFQATT and CDR2 SNEGSKA (reference sequence). The V end was cut by 4 bases, the J end by 1 base, with 13 bases between. The chain's CDR3 is CSAIPGAGNTEAFF. CDR3 nucleotides: TGCAGTGCTATTCCGGGGGCTGGGAACACTGAAGCTTTCTTT.